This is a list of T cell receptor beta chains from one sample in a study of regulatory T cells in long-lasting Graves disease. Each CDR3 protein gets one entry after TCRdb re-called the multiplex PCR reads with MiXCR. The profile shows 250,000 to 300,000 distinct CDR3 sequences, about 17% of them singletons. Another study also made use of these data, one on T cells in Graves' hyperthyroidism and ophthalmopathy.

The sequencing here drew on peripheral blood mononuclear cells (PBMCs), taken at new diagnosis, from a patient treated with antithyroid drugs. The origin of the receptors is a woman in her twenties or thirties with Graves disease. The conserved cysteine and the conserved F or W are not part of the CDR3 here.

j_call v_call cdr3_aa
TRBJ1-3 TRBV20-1 SARRTGGNTIY
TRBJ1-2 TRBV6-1 ASNRIGGGYT
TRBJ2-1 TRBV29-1 SVGNGLYNEQF
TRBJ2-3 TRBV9 ASSGGMVENTDTQY
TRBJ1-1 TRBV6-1 ASSVQGGEAF
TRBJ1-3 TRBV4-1 ASSPGTEVRNTIY
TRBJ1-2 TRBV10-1 ASSESRDDYGYT
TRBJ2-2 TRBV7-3 ASSLQGSNTGELF
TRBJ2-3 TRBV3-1 ASSQGSGGTDTQY
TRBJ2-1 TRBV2 ASRDASGESNEQF
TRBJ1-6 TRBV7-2 ASSLDSPLH
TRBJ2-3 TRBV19 ASRLDLSTDTQY
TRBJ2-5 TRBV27 ASSPDLQETQY
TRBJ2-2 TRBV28 ASSTGRNANTGELF
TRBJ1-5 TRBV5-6 ASSLYVSNQPQH
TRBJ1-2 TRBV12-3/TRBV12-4 ASSLRRGVSGYT
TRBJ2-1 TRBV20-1 SASRGYNEQF
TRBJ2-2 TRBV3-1 ASSQDAPGTSGGAAGELF
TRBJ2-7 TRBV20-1 SAQRGSDEQY
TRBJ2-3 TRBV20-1 SARELGTGRTDTQY
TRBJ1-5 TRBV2 ASSVTNQPQH
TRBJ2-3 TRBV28 ASSFGGTSTDTQY
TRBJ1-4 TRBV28 ASTPGQRTGKLF
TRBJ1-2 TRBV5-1 ASSLARTADGYT
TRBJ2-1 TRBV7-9 ASSFPLAGASSYNEQF
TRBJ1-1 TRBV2 ASSLQGPRMNTEAF
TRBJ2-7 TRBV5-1 ASSLGDAGEQY